This paragraph reports one T cell receptor beta chain. Assay: immunoSEQ multiplex PCR; the TCRdb copy retains only in-frame clones and omits some. The data hold about 410,000 clones, with 75% to 95% observed a single time. The sample comes from a study of control samples from healthy donors and cancer patients. Trimming took 6 bases from V and 8 from J, leaving 16 bases between them. The CDR3 is 13 amino acids. Germline CDR1 reads LNHDA; CDR2 reads SQIVND (reference sequence). Sequencing was done on a sample of PBMCs. The clonotype originates from a man aged 35-49 years with head and neck cancer. The rearrangement uses TRBV19 and TRBJ1-1; weak D call: TRBD1 (6 bases). CDR3 nucleotide sequence: TGTGCCAGTAGCCGGGATGGACAGATAGAAGCTTTCTTT. It encodes CASSRDGQIEAFF.